The sequence of this TCR beta chain was determined in a study of shared clonotypes between healthy human individuals. General study points: Relative to their counterparts shared across all four donors, non-shared clonotypes exhibited diminished generation probabilities. Memory subsets generally showed lower estimated richness than naive subsets.

The naive CD8 fraction comprised CD45RO-negative cells positively selected for CCR7 and excluded terminally differentiated effector memory CD45RA+ cells. A note on this clone: As yet, its antigen is unknown.

In the original analysis: Filtering of immunoSEQ junctional sequences could not match full-length read filtering. TCRdb's copy holds only in-frame clones and misses some; the assay was immunoSEQ multiplex PCR. The DNA gave D and trimming, while V, J and clone size come from that table. The sample includes roughly 2 million clones, 85% to 95% of them seen just once. Specimen: naive CD8+ T cells sorted from blood. The origin of this receptor is a man younger than 35 in good health.

In DNA, the CDR3 is TGTGCCTGGAGTACCCCACAGCGCCCGTACAATGAGCAGTTCTTC. Translated: CAWSTPQRPYNEQFF. The V and J genes are TRBV30 and TRBJ2-1; D is uncertain. This CDR3 has 15 amino acids. V was trimmed by 2 bases and J by 4 bases, leaving 15 bases between them. The germline CDR1 and CDR2 sequences are GTSNPN and SVGIG (reference sequence).